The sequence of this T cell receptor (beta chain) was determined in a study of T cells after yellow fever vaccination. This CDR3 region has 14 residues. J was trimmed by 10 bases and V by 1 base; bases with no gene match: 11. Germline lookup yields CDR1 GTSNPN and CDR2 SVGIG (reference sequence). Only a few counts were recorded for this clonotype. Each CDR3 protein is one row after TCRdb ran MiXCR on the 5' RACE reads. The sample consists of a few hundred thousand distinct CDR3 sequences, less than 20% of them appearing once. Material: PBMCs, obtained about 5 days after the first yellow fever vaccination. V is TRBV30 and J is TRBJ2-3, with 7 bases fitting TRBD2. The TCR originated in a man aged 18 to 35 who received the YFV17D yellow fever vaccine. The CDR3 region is CAWSGASGAPSQYF. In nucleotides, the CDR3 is TGTGCCTGGAGTGGAGCCAGCGGGGCACCATCGCAGTATTTT. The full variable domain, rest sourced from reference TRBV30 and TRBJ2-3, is SQTIHQWPATLVQPVGSPLSLECTVEGTSNPNLYWYRQAAGRGLQLLFYSVGIGQISSEVPQNLSASRPQDRQFILSSKKLLLSDSGFYLCAWSGASGAPSQYFGPGTRLTVL.